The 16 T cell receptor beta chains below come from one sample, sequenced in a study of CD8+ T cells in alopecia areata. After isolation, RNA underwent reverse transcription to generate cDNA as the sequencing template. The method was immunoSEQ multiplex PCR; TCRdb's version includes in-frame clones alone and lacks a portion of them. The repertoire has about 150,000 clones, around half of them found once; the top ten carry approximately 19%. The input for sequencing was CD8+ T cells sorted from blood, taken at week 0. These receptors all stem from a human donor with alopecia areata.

The CDR3 DNA sequence: TGTGCCAGCAGCCACCTTACAGGATCCTTGTTCTATGGCTACACCTTC. The encoded protein is CASSHLTGSLFYGYTF. This chain connects TRBV27 to TRBJ1-2; a possible D gene is TRBD1 (5 bases). Germline CDR1 and CDR2: MNHEY and SMNVEV (reference sequence). Trimming removed 6 bases at V and 4 bases at J, with 21 bases between. This CDR3 spans 16 amino acids.

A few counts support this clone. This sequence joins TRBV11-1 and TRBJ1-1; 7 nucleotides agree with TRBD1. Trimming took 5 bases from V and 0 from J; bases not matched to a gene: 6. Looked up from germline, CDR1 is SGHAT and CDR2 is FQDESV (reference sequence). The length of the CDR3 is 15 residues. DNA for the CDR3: TGTGCCAGCAGCCGAACCAGGGGGATGAACACTGAAGCTTTCTTT. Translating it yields CASSRTRGMNTEAFF.

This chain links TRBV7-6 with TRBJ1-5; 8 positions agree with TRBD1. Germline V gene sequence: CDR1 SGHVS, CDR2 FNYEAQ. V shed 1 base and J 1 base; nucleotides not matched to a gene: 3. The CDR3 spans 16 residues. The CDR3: CASSLGTGPSNQPQHF. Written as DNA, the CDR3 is TGTGCCAGCAGCTTAGGGACAGGGCCAAGCAATCAGCCCCAGCATTTT.

CDR3 amino acids: CASSDWTESSYNEQFF. DNA of the CDR3: TGCGCCAGCAGTGACTGGACAGAATCTTCCTACAATGAGCAGTTCTTC. The V and J genes are TRBV10-1 and TRBJ2-1; D might be TRBD1 (6 bases). The germline V gene encodes CDR1 WNHNN and CDR2 SYGVQD (reference sequence). Trimming shortened V by 3 bases and J by 1 base, and 13 bases separated the two germline ends. The CDR3 extends over 16 amino acids.

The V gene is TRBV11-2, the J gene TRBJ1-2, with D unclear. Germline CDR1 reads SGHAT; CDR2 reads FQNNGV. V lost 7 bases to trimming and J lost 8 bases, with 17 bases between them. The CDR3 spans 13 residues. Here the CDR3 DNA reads TGTGCCAGCACTATAAGGACCGCGTGGGGCTACACCTTC. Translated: CASTIRTAWGYTF.

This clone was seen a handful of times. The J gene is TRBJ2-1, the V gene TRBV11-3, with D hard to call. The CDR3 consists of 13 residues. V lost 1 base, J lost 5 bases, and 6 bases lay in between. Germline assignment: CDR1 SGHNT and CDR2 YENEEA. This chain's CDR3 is CASSLVGDNEQFF. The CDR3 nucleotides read TGTGCCAGCAGCTTAGTGGGTGACAATGAGCAGTTCTTC. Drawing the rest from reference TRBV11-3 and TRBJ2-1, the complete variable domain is EAGVVQSPRYKIIEKKQPVAFWCNPISGHNTLYWYLQNLGQGPELLIRYENEEAVDDSQLPKDRFSAERLKGVDSTLKIQPAELGDSAVYLCASSLVGDNEQFFGPGTRLTVL.

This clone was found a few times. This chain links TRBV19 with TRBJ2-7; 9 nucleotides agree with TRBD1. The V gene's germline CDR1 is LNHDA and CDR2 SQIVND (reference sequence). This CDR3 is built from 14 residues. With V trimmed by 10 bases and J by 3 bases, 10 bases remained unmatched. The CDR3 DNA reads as TGTGCCACCAGCCGGGACAGGGAAAACTACGAGCAGTACTTC. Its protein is CATSRDRENYEQYF.

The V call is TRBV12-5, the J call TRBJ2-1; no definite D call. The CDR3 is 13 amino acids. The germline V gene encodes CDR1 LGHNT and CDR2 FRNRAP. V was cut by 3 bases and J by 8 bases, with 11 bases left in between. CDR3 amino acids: CASGLSVVDEQFF. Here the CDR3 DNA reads TGTGCTAGTGGTTTATCGGTGGTGGATGAGCAGTTCTTC.

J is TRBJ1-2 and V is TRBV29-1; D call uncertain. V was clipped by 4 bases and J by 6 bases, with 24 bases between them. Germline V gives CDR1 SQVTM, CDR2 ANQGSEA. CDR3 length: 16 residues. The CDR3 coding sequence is TGCAGCGTTGTGCACGCGGGCGGGCCCGGCCCCCATGGCTACACCTTC. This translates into CSVVHAGGPGPHGYTF.

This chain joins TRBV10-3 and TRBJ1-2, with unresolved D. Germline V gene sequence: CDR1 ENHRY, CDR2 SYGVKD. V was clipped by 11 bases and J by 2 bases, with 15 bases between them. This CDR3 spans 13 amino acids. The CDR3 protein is CASMRTENYGYTF. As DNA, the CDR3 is TGTGCCTCGATGCGGACGGAGAACTATGGCTACACCTTC.

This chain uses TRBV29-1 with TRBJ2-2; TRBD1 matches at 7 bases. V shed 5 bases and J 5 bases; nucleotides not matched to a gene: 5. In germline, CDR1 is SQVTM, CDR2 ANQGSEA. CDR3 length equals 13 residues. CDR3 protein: CSVTGDWTGELFF. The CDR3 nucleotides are TGCAGCGTTACAGGGGATTGGACCGGGGAGCTGTTTTTT.

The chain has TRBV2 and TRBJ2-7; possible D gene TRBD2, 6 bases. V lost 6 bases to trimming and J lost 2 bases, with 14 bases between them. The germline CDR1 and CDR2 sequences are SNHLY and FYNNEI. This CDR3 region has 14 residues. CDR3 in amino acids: CASRGVAVPYEQYF. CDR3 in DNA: TGTGCCAGCAGAGGTGTAGCGGTCCCCTACGAGCAGTACTTC.

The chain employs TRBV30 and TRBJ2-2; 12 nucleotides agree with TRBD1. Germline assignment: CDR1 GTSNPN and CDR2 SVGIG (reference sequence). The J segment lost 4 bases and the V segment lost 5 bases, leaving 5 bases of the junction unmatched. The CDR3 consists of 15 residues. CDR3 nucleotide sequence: TGTGCCTGGTCCGGGACAGGGGGCACCACCGGGGAGCTGTTTTTT. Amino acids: CAWSGTGGTTGELFF.

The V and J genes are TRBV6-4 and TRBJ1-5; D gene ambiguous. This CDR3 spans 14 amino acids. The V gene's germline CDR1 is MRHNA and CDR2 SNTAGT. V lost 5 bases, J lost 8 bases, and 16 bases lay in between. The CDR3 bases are TGTGCCAGCAGTTACGCGGGGAACCTTGAGCCCCAGCATTTT. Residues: CASSYAGNLEPQHF.

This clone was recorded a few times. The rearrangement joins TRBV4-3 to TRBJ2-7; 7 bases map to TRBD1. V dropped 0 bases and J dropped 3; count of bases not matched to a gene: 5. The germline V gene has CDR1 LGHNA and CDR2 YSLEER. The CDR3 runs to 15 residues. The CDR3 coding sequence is TGCGCCAGCAGCCAAGACAGGGGGAAGGACTACGAGCAGTACTTC. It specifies CASSQDRGKDYEQYF.

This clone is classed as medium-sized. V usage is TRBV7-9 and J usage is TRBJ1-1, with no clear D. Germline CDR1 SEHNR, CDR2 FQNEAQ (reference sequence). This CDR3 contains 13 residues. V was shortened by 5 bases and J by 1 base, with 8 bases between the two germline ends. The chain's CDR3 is CASSPNRNTEAFF. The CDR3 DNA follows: TGTGCCAGCAGCCCTAATAGGAACACTGAAGCTTTCTTT.